These 28 T cell receptor beta chains came from one sample sequenced in a study of CXCR3-negative and CXCR3-positive naive CD8 T cells. These receptors are not linked to any known antigen. The study made its TRB cDNA libraries by 5' RACE, adding UMI labels. No DNA is given; TCRdb re-called the 5' RACE reads and lists each CDR3 protein once. The sample table sets out some 85,000 distinct CDR3 sequences. Overall study results and limits: Naive cells positive for CXCR3 carried more hydrophobic TRB CDR3s than CXCR3-negative ones.

Sample: naive CXCR3+ CD8+ T cells from blood. The subset denotes: CD45RO-CCR7+CD27+CD95- naive CD8+ T cells expressing CXCR3 (TNR3+). The source is a human donor in good health. Some clones in this sample may be carry-over from other donors' samples.

V usage is TRBV5-6 and J usage is TRBJ2-2. The CDR3 length is 11 residues. In germline, CDR1 is SGHDT, CDR2 YYEEEE. Here the CDR3 reads CASSSTGELFF. Drawing the rest from reference TRBV5-6 and TRBJ2-2, the complete variable domain is DAGVTQSPTHLIKTRGQQVTLRCSPKSGHDTVSWYQQALGQGPQFIFQYYEEEERQRGNFPDRFSGHQFPNYSSELNVNALLLGDSALYLCASSSTGELFFGEGSRLTVL.

The chain has TRBV28 and TRBJ2-1. CDR3 length: 16 amino acids. CDR1 and CDR2 (germline): MDHEN, SYDVKM. This CDR3 reads CASSFRVPSSYNEQFF.

The V call is TRBV20-1, the J call TRBJ2-7; TCRdb indicates TRBD2, and absent DNA this call remains unverified. CDR1 DFQATT and CDR2 SNEGSKA come from the germline V gene (reference sequence). The CDR3 is 15 residues long. The CDR3 protein is CSAQSLAGGVYEQYF.

This chain links TRBV5-8 with TRBJ2-4. CDR1 and CDR2 (germline): SGHTS, YDEGEE. This CDR3 is 16 amino acids long. The CDR3 protein is CASSLDRGLAKNIQYF. The variable domain in full, completed from reference TRBV5-8 and TRBJ2-4, reads EAGVTQSPTHLIKTRGQQATLRCSPISGHTSVYWYQQALGLGLQFLLWYDEGEERNRGNFPPRFSGRQFPNYSSELNVNALELEDSALYLCASSLDRGLAKNIQYFGAGTRLSVL.

The chain is built from TRBV6-5 and TRBJ2-1; TCRdb's D gene call, TRBD2, goes unchecked for lack of DNA. The CDR3 totals 15 residues. CDR1 MNHEY and CDR2 SVGAGI come from the germline V gene. The CDR3 protein is CASSPQSGRPDEQFF.

The chain employs TRBV27 and TRBJ2-1; TCRdb picks TRBD2, but there is no DNA to check that call. Germline values: CDR1 MNHEY, CDR2 SMNVEV (reference sequence). There are 14 residues in the CDR3. The CDR3 loop reads CASRGVAGGNEQFF.

J is TRBJ2-1 and V is TRBV27; without DNA, the TCRdb call of TRBD2 cannot be checked. CDR3 length: 15 residues. Germline V gives CDR1 MNHEY, CDR2 SMNVEV (reference sequence). CDR3 sequence reads: CASSVLAGGSREQFF.

The genes are TRBV23-1 and TRBJ2-2; TCRdb's assignment of TRBD1 cannot be checked, as there is no DNA. TRBV23-1 is noted as an ORF with a role that remains uncertain. The CDR3 totals 15 residues. The CDR3 spells CASLAGTDAKGELFF.

The chain uses TRBV27 and TRBJ2-3. The CDR3 is 15 residues long. Germline V gene data show CDR1 as MNHEY and CDR2 as SMNVEV (reference sequence). CDR3 protein: CASSSHSTNTDTQYF.

The V and J genes are TRBV6-5 and TRBJ2-3; the D gene TCRdb calls, TRBD1, cannot be checked with no DNA. The germline CDR1 and CDR2 sequences are MNHEY and SVGAGI. The CDR3 contains 15 residues. The CDR3: CASSMEGVSTDTQYF.

V is TRBV23-1 and J is TRBJ1-1. TRBV23-1 is given ORF status, its function remaining uncertain. The CDR3 is made up of 13 amino acids. CDR3 sequence: CASSQTTSTEAFF.

The chain employs TRBV27 and TRBJ1-5; no DNA is available, so the TRBD1 call from TCRdb remains unchecked. Germline lookup yields CDR1 MNHEY and CDR2 SMNVEV (reference sequence). The CDR3 loop spans 14 amino acids. CDR3 amino acids: CASSPGNSNQPQHF.

The chain employs TRBV9 and TRBJ1-5; checking the TCRdb D call of TRBD1 is not possible without DNA. In germline, CDR1 is SGDLS, CDR2 YYNGEE. This CDR3 is built from 13 residues. Here the CDR3 reads CASSSGSHQPQHF.

The chain links TRBV2 to TRBJ2-1; TCRdb proposes TRBD1, but this gene call is untestable without DNA. This CDR3 spans 14 amino acids. Germline assignment: CDR1 SNHLY and CDR2 FYNNEI. The CDR3 sequence: CASSGGRMGDEQFF.

This clonotype is identified as medium-sized (0.01 to 0.1%) from frequency. This chain connects TRBV21-1 to TRBJ2-1; checking the TCRdb D call of TRBD1 is not possible without DNA. TRBV21-1 has pseudogene status. The CDR3 length is 15 residues. CDR3 sequence reads: CASSKYQQGWNEQFF.

This chain links TRBV7-2 with TRBJ2-7; TCRdb indicates TRBD2, and absent DNA this call remains unverified. The CDR3 is 17 amino acids. CDR1 and CDR2 from the germline V gene are SGHTA and FQGNSA. This chain's CDR3 is CASSLRGLADPGVEQYF.

The V and J genes are TRBV20-1 and TRBJ2-7; the TRBD1 assignment by TCRdb is unverifiable without DNA. The CDR3 has 15 amino acids. Germline V CDR1 and CDR2: DFQATT, SNEGSKA (reference sequence). The CDR3 protein is CSARDFRDSSYEQYF.

The chain carries TRBV4-1 and TRBJ2-7. From germline, CDR1 is MGHRA and CDR2 YSYEKL. The CDR3 is made up of 11 amino acids. The chain's CDR3 is CASSQEYEQYF.

The chain couples TRBV20-1 to TRBJ1-6; the D call from TCRdb, TRBD1, cannot be confirmed without DNA. Germline loops: CDR1 DFQATT, CDR2 SNEGSKA (reference sequence). The CDR3 contains 15 residues. The CDR3: CSATPSRGQISPLHF.

This chain connects TRBV10-3 to TRBJ2-1. Germline CDR1 reads ENHRY; CDR2 reads SYGVKD. The CDR3 is 17 residues long. CDR3 region: CAISERVTGPFDNEQFF.

The genes are TRBV7-7 and TRBJ2-3; TCRdb gives TRBD2 as the D gene, but with no DNA this cannot be confirmed. CDR1 is SSHAT and CDR2 is FNYEAQ in the germline V gene (reference sequence). The CDR3 has 15 amino acids. The CDR3 loop reads CASSLAAKGGDTQYF.

The V gene is TRBV7-3, the J gene TRBJ2-1; with no DNA, the TCRdb D assignment of TRBD1 cannot be verified. Per the germline V gene, CDR1 is SGHTA and CDR2 is FQGTGA. The CDR3 consists of 16 residues. CDR3 amino acids: CASSPLAGSSYNEQFF. The variable domain in full, with the rest retrieved from reference TRBV7-3 and TRBJ2-1, is GAGVSQTPSNKVTEKGKYVELRCDPISGHTALYWYRQSLGQGPEFLIYFQGTGAADDSGLPNDRFFAVRPEGSVSTLKIQRTERGDSAVYLCASSPLAGSSYNEQFFGPGTRLTVL.

V gene TRBV14 combines with J gene TRBJ1-2. CDR1 and CDR2 from the germline V gene are SGHDN and FVKESK. The CDR3 totals 15 residues. The chain's CDR3 is CASSQDPGANYGYTF.

The chain joins TRBV2 to TRBJ2-1; TCRdb designates TRBD2, a call that cannot be tested without DNA. The V gene's germline CDR1 is SNHLY and CDR2 FYNNEI. The CDR3 has 16 amino acids. CDR3 sequence: CASSEAFGTIYNEQFF.

This chain connects TRBV9 to TRBJ1-1; TCRdb's D call of TRBD1 is untestable without DNA. The CDR3 length is 15 residues. Per germline, CDR1 SGDLS and CDR2 YYNGEE. Here the CDR3 reads CASSVYQGRNTEAFF.

The J gene is TRBJ2-7, the V gene TRBV28; TCRdb picks TRBD1, but there is no DNA to check that call. CDR1 and CDR2 from the germline V gene are MDHEN and SYDVKM. CDR3 length: 15 amino acids. CDR3 amino acids: CASSFGQGFSYEQYF.

This chain uses TRBV20-1 with TRBJ1-1; TCRdb returns TRBD1, unconfirmable since there is no DNA. This CDR3 spans 13 amino acids. CDR1 and CDR2 from the germline V gene are DFQATT and SNEGSKA (reference sequence). The CDR3 region is CSAPAGQNTEAFF.

The chain has TRBV5-1 and TRBJ2-1; TCRdb's assignment of TRBD1 cannot be checked, as there is no DNA. This CDR3 has 15 amino acids. Germline-derived CDR1 and CDR2 are SGHRS and YFSETQ. The CDR3 sequence is CASRLDRALYNEQFF. Combining the CDR3 with reference TRBV5-1 and TRBJ2-1 gives the whole variable domain KAGVTQTPRYLIKTRGQQVTLSCSPISGHRSVSWYQQTPGQGLQFLFEYFSETQRNKGNFPGRFSGRQFSNSRSEMNVSTLELGDSALYLCASRLDRALYNEQFFGPGTRLTVL.